One sample yielded the 31 T cell receptor beta chains listed below, sequenced in a study of T cell repertoires in cytomegalovirus infection. These receptors are not linked to any known antigen. MiXCR, applied by TCRdb to the reads, yields one record per CDR3 protein. The profile shows approximately 730,000 distinct CDR3 sequences, roughly 28% of them singletons. The sequencing used cultured CD8+ T cells from PBMCs, collected from culture after CMV antigen stimulation. These receptors all stem from a human donor in good health (CMV status not recorded). Some clones in this sample may be carry-over from other donors' samples.

J is TRBJ1-5 and V is TRBV15; D gene unclear. The CDR3 loop spans 14 amino acids. The germline V and J ends were trimmed by 6 bases and 0 bases, with 9 bases remaining between them. Germline lookup yields CDR1 LNHNV and CDR2 YYDKDF (reference sequence). CDR3 nucleotides: TGTGCCACCAGGCAGGAGTATAGCAATCAGCCCCAGCATTTT. This sequence encodes CATRQEYSNQPQHF.

The chain employs TRBV20-1 and TRBJ2-1, with TRBD1 matching 10 bases. Germline CDR1 and CDR2: DFQATT and SNEGSKA (reference sequence). V gave up 3 bases and J gave up 3 bases; unmatched junction bases: 8. CDR3 size: 16 residues. The CDR3 sequence: CSASIPGTGVYNEQFF. The DNA of the CDR3 is TGCAGTGCTAGTATTCCCGGGACAGGGGTCTACAATGAGCAGTTCTTC.

CDR3 sequence (DNA): TGTGCCAGCAGCTTAGGTGTGGGGCTCTCCTACGAGCAGTACGTC. Residues: CASSLGVGLSYEQYV. The J gene is TRBJ2-7, the V gene TRBV7-8; a possible D gene is TRBD1 (5 bases). The length of the CDR3 is 15 residues. V shed 1 base and J shed 0 bases, with 10 bases lying between them. In germline, CDR1 is SGHVS, CDR2 FQNEAQ.

This clonotype was counted between two and nine times. The V call is TRBV27, the J call TRBJ2-7; possibly TRBD2 for D (6 bases). CDR1 MNHEY and CDR2 SMNVEV come from the germline V gene (reference sequence). The CDR3 has 18 amino acids. Trimming shortened V by 0 bases and J by 4 bases, and 22 bases separated the two germline ends. The DNA for the CDR3 is TGTGCCAGCAGTTTATCGGTGGCAATCTCGGGGGACCAGTACGAGCAGTACTTC. The encoded protein is CASSLSVAISGDQYEQYF.

This clonotype has ten or more counts. The V gene is TRBV7-6, the J gene TRBJ2-7; 7 nucleotides match TRBD1. This CDR3 has 13 residues. Trimming cost V 3 bases and J 2 bases; bases outside gene matches: 1. From germline, CDR1 is SGHVS and CDR2 FNYEAQ. The CDR3, as DNA: TGTGCCAGCAGCTTCGGACAGGCCTACGAGCAGTACTTC. Protein: CASSFGQAYEQYF.

V usage is TRBV27 and J usage is TRBJ1-1, with D maybe TRBD1 (5 bases). V was cut by 3 bases and J by 4 bases, with 12 bases left in between. There are 14 residues in the CDR3. Germline-derived CDR1 and CDR2 are MNHEY and SMNVEV (reference sequence). CDR3 sequence (DNA): TGTGCCAGCAGTTTGGCTCTGGGGGTCACTGAAGCTTTCTTT. This codes for CASSLALGVTEAFF.

This clonotype appeared a few times. The chain recombines TRBV7-3 with TRBJ2-2; D gene ambiguous. From germline, CDR1 is SGHTA and CDR2 FQGTGA. Trimming left V 1 base short and J 4 bases short, with 4 bases between. The length of the CDR3 is 13 residues. CDR3 amino acids: CASSLMSTGELFF. CDR3 DNA: TGTGCCAGCAGCTTAATGAGCACCGGGGAGCTGTTTTTT.

This clonotype was picked up many times. The chain uses TRBV7-8 and TRBJ2-3; the match to TRBD1 covers 7 bases. The V gene's germline CDR1 is SGHVS and CDR2 FQNEAQ. This CDR3 is built from 14 residues. The V and J ends lost 3 bases and 7 bases, in that order; junction bases with no gene match: 7. The CDR3 loop reads CASSFGTANHTQYF. CDR3 DNA: TGTGCCAGCAGCTTCGGGACAGCGAATCATACGCAGTATTTT.

The J gene is TRBJ2-3, the V gene TRBV5-4; weak D call: TRBD2 (6 bases). This CDR3 comprises 14 residues. Trimming took off 3 bases at V and 4 bases at J, with 12 bases between the two ends. CDR1 is SGHNT and CDR2 is YYREEE in the germline V gene (reference sequence). This chain's CDR3 is CASSWGVAPDTQYF. The CDR3 nucleotides are TGTGCCAGCAGCTGGGGGGTGGCCCCAGATACGCAGTATTTT. The full variable domain, in which reference TRBV5-4 and TRBJ2-3 provide the parts outside the CDR3, is ETGVTQSPTHLIKTRGQQVTLRCSSQSGHNTVSWYQQALGQGPQFIFQYYREEENGRGNFPPRFSGLQFPNYSSELNVNALELDDSALYLCASSWGVAPDTQYFGPGTRLTVL.

This clonotype was detected only a few times. This chain uses TRBV5-6 with TRBJ1-2, with TRBD1 as a possible D gene (5 bases). Germline CDR1 SGHDT, CDR2 YYEEEE. Trimming cost V 4 bases and J 3 bases, with 13 bases left between them. There are 14 residues in the CDR3. As DNA, the CDR3 is TGTGCCAGCAGCAGTGAAAGGGGTTACTATGGCTACACCTTC. Translating it yields CASSSERGYYGYTF.

This clonotype is categorized as medium-sized. This sequence joins TRBV6-1 and TRBJ2-1; D assignment may be TRBD1 or TRBD2 (6 bases each). The CDR3 runs to 15 residues. CDR1 is MNHNS and CDR2 is SASEGT in the germline V gene. Trimming took off 4 bases at V and 5 bases at J, with 15 bases between the two ends. This CDR3 reads CASSAGGHGDNEQFF. The CDR3 nucleotides read TGTGCCAGCAGTGCCGGGGGACACGGAGACAATGAGCAGTTCTTC.

The sample holds one count of this clonotype. The chain employs TRBV6-2 or TRBV6-3 and TRBJ2-7; a weak D match, TRBD1 (5 bases). Germline CDR1 and CDR2: MNHEY and SVGEGT. The CDR3 runs 15 residues. Trimming pared 5 bases from V and 3 bases from J, leaving 17 bases between. The CDR3 coding sequence is TGTGCCAGCAGTCCCCAGGCAGGGTCGATCTACGAGCAGTACGTC. This encodes CASSPQAGSIYEQYV.

This clonotype was counted a few times. This rearrangement joins TRBV7-9 to TRBJ1-5, with D uncertain. This CDR3 region has 12 residues. V dropped 11 bases and J dropped 3 bases, with 11 bases sitting between them. CDR1 SEHNR and CDR2 FQNEAQ come from the germline V gene (reference sequence). In DNA form, the CDR3 reads TGTGCCGGTGGTATCGACAATCAGCCCCAGCATTTT. Amino acids: CAGGIDNQPQHF.

The chain has TRBV7-9 and TRBJ1-1; 7 bases are shared with TRBD1. V shed 5 bases, J shed 4 bases, and the junction held 10 bases outside the gene matches. Per germline, CDR1 SEHNR and CDR2 FQNEAQ (reference sequence). This CDR3 contains 15 residues. This CDR3 is CASSPPSGQSTEAFF. CDR3 nucleotides: TGTGCCAGCAGCCCGCCGTCGGGACAGTCCACTGAAGCTTTCTTT.

This clonotype was detected only a few times. The chain employs TRBV6-5 and TRBJ1-1; D perhaps matches TRBD1 (5 bases). Germline V gene data show CDR1 as MNHEY and CDR2 as SVGAGI. V gave up 7 bases and J gave up 0 bases, with 12 bases separating them. The CDR3 covers 14 residues. The CDR3 nucleotides read TGTGCCAGCATCGCGACAGCCTTGAACACTGAAGCTTTCTTT. This encodes CASIATALNTEAFF.

V gene TRBV5-5 combines with J gene TRBJ2-6; D may correspond to TRBD1 or TRBD2 (5 bases each). The CDR3 consists of 16 residues. The germline V and J ends were trimmed by 4 bases and 2 bases, with 13 bases remaining between them. Germline CDR1 and CDR2: SGHKS and YYEKEE (reference sequence). CDR3 sequence: CASSTWGLTGANVLTF. CDR3 coding DNA: TGTGCCAGCAGCACCTGGGGGTTGACTGGGGCCAACGTCCTGACTTTC.

V usage is TRBV27 and J usage is TRBJ2-2, with 7 bases lining up with TRBD2. With V trimmed by 8 bases and J by 1 base, 4 bases remained unmatched. Germline V lookup: CDR1 MNHEY, CDR2 SMNVEV (reference sequence). CDR3 length: 14 amino acids. This chain's CDR3 is CASYWEGNTGELFF. The CDR3 nucleotides are TGTGCCAGCTACTGGGAGGGGAACACCGGGGAGCTGTTTTTT.

This clonotype has only a few counts. The rearrangement joins TRBV28 to TRBJ2-3, with D possibly TRBD2 on 6 matching bases. The CDR3 has 16 amino acids. The V end was cut by 7 bases, the J end by 0 bases, with 17 bases between. Germline CDR1 is MDHEN and CDR2 is SYDVKM. CDR3 coding DNA: TGTGCCAGCACCATCCCCGGACGGGGGAGCACAGATACGCAGTATTTT. Its translation is CASTIPGRGSTDTQYF. The full variable domain, its missing parts supplied by reference TRBV28 and TRBJ2-3, is DVKVTQSSRYLVKRTGEKVFLECVQDMDHENMFWYRQDPGLGLRLIYFSYDVKMKEKGDIPEGYSVSREKKERFSLILESASTNQTSMYLCASTIPGRGSTDTQYFGPGTRLTVL.

This clonotype was detected a few times. The chain is built from TRBV7-6 and TRBJ2-1; 9 nucleotides match TRBD2. The CDR3 totals 14 residues. With V trimmed by 9 bases and J by 5 bases, 8 bases remained unmatched. Germline CDR1 and CDR2: SGHVS and FNYEAQ. This chain's CDR3 is CASARLAGNNEQFF. For the CDR3, the DNA is TGTGCCAGTGCCCGGCTAGCGGGGAACAATGAGCAGTTCTTC.

The chain is built from TRBV12-3 or TRBV12-4 and TRBJ2-7; D gene unclear. The CDR3 consists of 15 residues. Trimming cost V 1 base and J 5 bases, with 15 bases left between them. The CDR3 nucleotides are TGTGCCAGCAGTTTAGGTGATGGACCCTCTGACGAGCAGTACTTC. Protein: CASSLGDGPSDEQYF.

This clonotype was observed a few times. The chain is built from TRBV7-6 and TRBJ2-7; D gene unclear. Trimming removed 0 bases at V and 2 bases at J, with 8 bases between. The CDR3 is 14 amino acids. Germline CDR1 reads SGHVS; CDR2 reads FNYEAQ. The CDR3 sequence: CASSLAVFPYEQYF. Written as DNA, the CDR3 is TGTGCCAGCAGCTTAGCGGTATTCCCCTACGAGCAGTACTTC.

Notes on this clonotype: Just one base apart from a much larger clone, this may be a read error. Because the CDR3 is missing its conserved closing phenylalanine or tryptophan, this is likely a read error. The rearrangement uses TRBV7-9 and TRBJ2-1; 7 nucleotides agree with TRBD1. This CDR3 region has 15 residues. Germline V CDR1 and CDR2: SEHNR, FQNEAQ (reference sequence). The V and J ends lost 2 bases and 2 bases, in that order; junction bases with no gene match: 3. The CDR3 nucleotides are TGTGCCAGCAGCTTAACAGGGGATGCCTACAATGAGCAGTTCCTC. Its translation: CASSLTGDAYNEQFL.

This clonotype was picked up a small number of times. The chain uses TRBV5-6 and TRBJ1-5, with 8 positions matching TRBD1. CDR3 length equals 17 residues. Germline V lookup: CDR1 SGHDT, CDR2 YYEEEE. V dropped 0 bases and J dropped 2; count of bases not matched to a gene: 7. The CDR3, as DNA: TGTGCCAGCAGCTTGGCGACAGGGGTCAATGGCAATCAGCCCCAGCATTTT. Translating gives CASSLATGVNGNQPQHF.

The chain uses TRBV6-1 and TRBJ2-7; TRBD2 is a possible D gene (5 bases). The CDR3 is made up of 13 amino acids. The germline gives CDR1 MNHNS, CDR2 SASEGT. V dropped 7 bases and J dropped 1 base, with 11 bases sitting between them. CDR3 region: CASTERGSYEQYF. The CDR3 region has the DNA TGTGCCAGCACCGAACGGGGATCCTACGAGCAGTACTTC.

V is TRBV27 and J is TRBJ1-2; 7 bases align to TRBD1. In germline, CDR1 is MNHEY, CDR2 SMNVEV (reference sequence). This CDR3 has 13 residues. V lost 6 bases to trimming and J lost 4 bases; unmatched junction nucleotides: 5. The CDR3 DNA follows: TGTGCCAGCAGAAGAAGACAGGGCTATGGCTACACCTTC. Its protein is CASRRRQGYGYTF.

This clonotype turned up a few times. The V and J genes are TRBV7-6 and TRBJ2-2, with 14 bases that match TRBD2. V lost 5 bases and J lost 0; bases outside the gene matches: 8. Germline loops: CDR1 SGHVS, CDR2 FNYEAQ. The CDR3 length is 19 residues. The CDR3, as DNA: TGTGCCAGCAGCCAGGGACTAGCGGGGGAAAATCCGAACACCGGGGAGCTGTTTTTT. Amino acid sequence: CASSQGLAGENPNTGELFF.

The genes are TRBV20-1 and TRBJ2-2, with D possibly TRBD1 on 6 matching bases. Germline V gene lookup returns CDR1 DFQATT and CDR2 SNEGSKA (reference sequence). V was cut by 0 bases and J by 2 bases, with 13 bases left in between. This CDR3 has 16 residues. CDR3 sequence: CSARDRSGQNTGELFF. The CDR3 bases are TGCAGTGCTAGAGATAGGTCGGGACAAAACACCGGGGAGCTGTTTTTT.

J is TRBJ1-5 and V is TRBV7-9; D remains unclear. The V and J ends lost 10 bases and 1 base respectively, with 8 bases between them. CDR1 and CDR2 (germline): SEHNR, FQNEAQ (reference sequence). The CDR3 is 12 amino acids. The CDR3 DNA sequence: TGTGCCACCGGGGTAAGCAATCAGCCCCAGCATTTT. Translating gives CATGVSNQPQHF.

The table lists this clonotype with a few counts. The chain combines TRBV2 with TRBJ1-2, with a possible D match to TRBD1 (6 bases). The length of the CDR3 is 15 residues. Per germline, CDR1 SNHLY and CDR2 FYNNEI. V lost 2 bases and J 7 bases, leaving 17 bases between the germline ends. The CDR3 bases are TGTGCCAGCAGTGAAACAGGGATGGATCGGAGTGGCTACACCTTC. Its protein is CASSETGMDRSGYTF.

This clonotype was seen once. V gene TRBV5-6 combines with J gene TRBJ2-7; the match to TRBD2 covers 12 bases. CDR1 is SGHDT and CDR2 is YYEEEE in the germline V gene. V was pared by 4 bases and J by 2 bases, with 10 bases of the junction left unmatched. The CDR3 is made up of 17 amino acids. The CDR3 DNA follows: TGTGCCAGCAGCACCGGACTAGCGGGGCTTACCGCCTACGAGCAGTACGTC. It yields the protein CASSTGLAGLTAYEQYV.

V gene TRBV25-1 combines with J gene TRBJ2-1; TRBD2 aligns across 7 bases. CDR3 length: 14 residues. The germline gives CDR1 MGHDK, CDR2 SYGVNS. The ends lost 3 bases at V and 4 bases at J; junction bases unmatched: 3. The CDR3 coding sequence is TGTGCCAGCAGTGACTGGGGAGGGTACAATGAGCAGTTCTTC. It is translated as CASSDWGGYNEQFF.